The rows below give T cell receptor beta chains drawn from one sample of a study of Graves' ophthalmopathy and Graves' hyperthyroidism. One entry per CDR3 protein results from TCRdb running MiXCR on the multiplex PCR reads. The data hold 220,000 or so distinct CDR3 sequences, with roughly 21% observed a single time. Sequencing was carried out using peripheral blood. Receptors were obtained from a woman aged 50 to 60 with Graves' ophthalmopathy. Both conserved end residues are part of each CDR3. Fields, in order: CDR3 length, clone size, J gene, V gene, CDR3 protein. Clone size is not always given. Where it is, it says once, few, many or a class for expanded clones.

15,many,TRBJ1-2,TRBV19,CASSIVGKVNYGYTF
13,many,TRBJ1-5,TRBV29-1,CSVSGGLNQPQHF
13,NA,TRBJ2-5,TRBV12-3/TRBV12-4,CASSGRGRGTQYF
14,NA,TRBJ1-5,TRBV15,CATRDPISNQPQHF
14,many,TRBJ2-5,TRBV6-5,CASSYFGGTETQYF
18,once,TRBJ1-1,TRBV15,CATSRDLFGQTTNTEAFF
16,many,TRBJ2-7,TRBV20-1,CSARDFKEADSYEQYF
12,many,TRBJ2-7,TRBV12-3/TRBV12-4,CASSSGLARHSF
12,few,TRBJ2-2,TRBV5-1,CASHSPPGELFF
16,NA,TRBJ2-2,TRBV2,CASSTGTEVFTGELFF
16,many,TRBJ2-5,TRBV7-8,CASSPTGGAGQETQYF
13,many,TRBJ1-5,TRBV7-6,CASSSNSNQPQHF
15,NA,TRBJ2-5,TRBV7-9,CASSPLGQAQETQHF
14,many,TRBJ2-2,TRBV4-2,CASTPSANTGELFF
15,once,TRBJ1-2,TRBV6-5,CASSSTGLTNYGYTF
13,many,TRBJ2-7,TRBV3-1,CASSQEAGNEQYF
13,many,TRBJ2-2,TRBV30,CAWSRSNTGELFF
16,NA,TRBJ2-7,TRBV12-3/TRBV12-4,CASSPKPGRKTVEQYF
13,many,TRBJ1-1,TRBV10-3,CAILGREDTEAFF
14,many,TRBJ1-2,TRBV24-1,CATSGDGGIGGYTF
16,few,TRBJ1-1,TRBV18,CASSPDWTGAGKEAFF
12,many,TRBJ2-7,TRBV29-1,CSVDQGMDEQYF
15,many,TRBJ1-6,TRBV7-2,CASSLRDHYNSPLHF
15,many,TRBJ2-7,TRBV3-1,CASSPRRASSYEQYF
18,many,TRBJ2-7,TRBV2,CASSGTSGSGGLVYEQYF
15,many,TRBJ1-5,TRBV12-3/TRBV12-4,CASSDALGSNQPQHF
15,many,TRBJ1-5,TRBV6-5,CASRQTGGGHQPQHF
12,many,TRBJ1-1,TRBV12-3/TRBV12-4,CASRGVGTEAFF
15,many,TRBJ2-2,TRBV20-1,CSAMSPSGSTGELFF
13,NA,TRBJ2-5,TRBV7-3,CASSSHGEETQYF
15,few,TRBJ2-7,TRBV29-1,CSVGSRAGGEGEQYF
14,many,TRBJ1-2,TRBV29-1,CSVEDQRKGYGYTF
13,many,TRBJ2-5,TRBV15,CATSNMGEETQYF
15,NA,TRBJ1-5,TRBV28,CASSLSGGRYQPQHF
15,many,TRBJ2-7,TRBV6-5,CASSSSTSGRIVQYF
14,many,TRBJ2-5,TRBV15,CATRLGGVGETQYF
12,NA,TRBJ1-6,TRBV2,CASRRSNSPLHF
14,many,TRBJ2-7,TRBV6-1,CASSVDRASYEQYF
17,NA,TRBJ2-4,TRBV2,CASTPRGQGAAWGIQYF
15,NA,TRBJ2-7,TRBV27,CASSPGQGMEYEQYF
14,many,TRBJ2-5,TRBV20-1,CSARVPAGQETQYF
15,NA,TRBJ1-2,TRBV6-5,CASSYTLDSYYGYTF
14,many,TRBJ2-7,TRBV7-7,CASSPGPGSGEQYF
13,many,TRBJ1-2,TRBV2,CASREPNSYGYTF
13,many,TRBJ1-3,TRBV29-1,CSVRFNSGNTIYF
15,many,TRBJ1-1,TRBV12-3/TRBV12-4,CATGTGGYRTTEAFF
17,few,TRBJ2-4,TRBV9,CASSVTIGTSGKNIQYF
14,many,TRBJ2-7,TRBV5-1,CASRLNPSRYEQYF